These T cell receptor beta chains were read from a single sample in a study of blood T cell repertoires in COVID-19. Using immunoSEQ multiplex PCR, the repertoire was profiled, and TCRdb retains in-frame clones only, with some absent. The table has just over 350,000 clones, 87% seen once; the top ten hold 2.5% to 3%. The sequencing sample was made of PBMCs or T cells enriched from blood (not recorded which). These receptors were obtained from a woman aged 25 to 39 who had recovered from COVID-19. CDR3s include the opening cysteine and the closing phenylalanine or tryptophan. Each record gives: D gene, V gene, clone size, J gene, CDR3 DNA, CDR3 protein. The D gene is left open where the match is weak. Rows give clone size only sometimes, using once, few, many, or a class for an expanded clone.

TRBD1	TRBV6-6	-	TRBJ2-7	TGTGCCAGCAGTTACTTAGCCAGGGGGTACGAGCAGTACTTC	CASSYLARGYEQYF
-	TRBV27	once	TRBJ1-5	TGTGCCAGCAGTTTCTCCCCTAGCAATCAGCCCCAGCATTTT	CASSFSPSNQPQHF
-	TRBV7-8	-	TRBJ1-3	TGTGCCAGCAGCCCCCCCCGACACCCCTCTGGAAACACCATATATTTT	CASSPPRHPSGNTIYF
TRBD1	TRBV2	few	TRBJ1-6	TGTGCCAGCAGAATACAGGGGAGTAATTCACCCCTCCACTTT	CASRIQGSNSPLHF
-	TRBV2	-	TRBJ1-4	TGTGCCAGCAGTGTATTGGGGGAGGGTGAAAAACTGTTTTTT	CASSVLGEGEKLFF
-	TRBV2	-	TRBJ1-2	TGTGCCAGCATGGCGAACGGGTTGTCCGATGGCTACACCTTC	CASMANGLSDGYTF
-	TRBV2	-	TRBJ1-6	TGTGCCAGCAGCCCTACCTATAATTCACCCCTCCACTTT	CASSPTYNSPLHF
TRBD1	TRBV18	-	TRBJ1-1	TGTGCCAGCTCACCACCTGCCAGGGGGTCCGGCACTGAAGCTTTCTTT	CASSPPARGSGTEAFF
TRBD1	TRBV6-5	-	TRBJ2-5	TGTGCCAGCAGACCGGGACAGGGGGCAGAGACCCAGTACTTC	CASRPGQGAETQYF
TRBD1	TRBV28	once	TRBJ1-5	TGTGCCAGCAATAATGGACAGGGGGGCAATAGCAATCAGCCCCAGCATTTT	CASNNGQGGNSNQPQHF
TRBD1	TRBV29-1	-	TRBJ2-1	TGCAGCTCGGCAGGGACAGCGACCTCGGGGCGGCAGTTCTTC	CSSAGTATSGRQFF
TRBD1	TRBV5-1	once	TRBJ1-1	TGCGCCAGCAGCTTGTTGACAGGGGGGGAAGCTTTCTTT	CASSLLTGGEAFF
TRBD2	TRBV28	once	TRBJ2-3	TGTGCCAGCAGTTTTGGACTAGCGAGGAGTGATACGCAGTATTTT	CASSFGLARSDTQYF
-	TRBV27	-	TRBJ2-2	TGTGCCAGCAGTTTTCTTCGGGCGGGAACCGGGGAGCTGTTTTTT	CASSFLRAGTGELFF
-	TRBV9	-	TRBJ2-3	TGTGCCAGCAGCCCCATGGGGGGGGGCTACACAGATACGCAGTATTTT	CASSPMGGGYTDTQYF
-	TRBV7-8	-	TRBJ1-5	TGTGCCAGCAGTCTAGACAGGTCCTATCAGCCCCAGCATTTT	CASSLDRSYQPQHF
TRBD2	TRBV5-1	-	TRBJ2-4	TGCGCCAGCAGCTTGGGGACTAGCGGGAGTGGTGACATTCAGTACTTC	CASSLGTSGSGDIQYF
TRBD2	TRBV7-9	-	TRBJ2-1	TGTGCCAGCAGCTTTCTAGCGGGGAATAGCTACAATGAGCAGTTCTTC	CASSFLAGNSYNEQFF
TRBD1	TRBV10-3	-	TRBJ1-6	TGTGCCATCAGTGAGGGGACAGGGGTTTCACCCCTCCACTTT	CAISEGTGVSPLHF
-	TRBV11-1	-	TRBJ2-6	TGTGCCAGCAGCTTACCAGGGGCTGGGGCCAACGTCCTGACTTTC	CASSLPGAGANVLTF
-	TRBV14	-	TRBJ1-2	TGTGCCAGCAGCTCGTGGGGGGATGGCTACACCTTC	CASSSWGDGYTF
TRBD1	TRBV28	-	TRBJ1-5	TGTGCCAGCAGTCCGGGACAGGGCGGCAATCAGCCCCAGCATTTT	CASSPGQGGNQPQHF
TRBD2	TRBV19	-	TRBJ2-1	TGTGCCAGTAGTTTCCCCTTAAGCGGGGGGGGCCTGAGCTCCTACAATGAGCAGTTCTTC	CASSFPLSGGGLSSYNEQFF
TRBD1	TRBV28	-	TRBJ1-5	TGTGCCAGCAGTTTACTCACAGGGGCGGGTCAGCCCCAGCATTTT	CASSLLTGAGQPQHF
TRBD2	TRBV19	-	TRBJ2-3	TGTGCCAGTAGTGGACTAGCGGAAAGCACAGATACGCAGTATTTT	CASSGLAESTDTQYF
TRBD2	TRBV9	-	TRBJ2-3	TGTGCCAGCAGCGTAGGCCCAGGGACTAGCGAGTCCACAGATACGCAGTATTTT	CASSVGPGTSESTDTQYF
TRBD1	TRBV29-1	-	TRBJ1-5	TGCAGCGTTGAAGAGTCGGCAGGGGGGCCCCAGCATTTT	CSVEESAGGPQHF
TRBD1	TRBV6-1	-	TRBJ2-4	TGTGCCAGCAGTGCAGGACAGGGCTCGACCAAAAACATTCAGTACTTC	CASSAGQGSTKNIQYF
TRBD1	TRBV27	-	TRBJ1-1	TGTGCCAGCAGACCGACAGGGTGGACTGAAGCTTTCTTT	CASRPTGWTEAFF
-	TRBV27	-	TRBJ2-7	TGTGCCAGCAGTCCTTGGGGTAGCGCTTCCTACGAGCAGTACTTC	CASSPWGSASYEQYF
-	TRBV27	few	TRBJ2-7	TGTGCCAGCAGAAGGGCTAGCGCCAGCTCCTACGAGCAGTACTTC	CASRRASASSYEQYF
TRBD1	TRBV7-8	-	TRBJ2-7	TGTGCCAGCAGCGACGGGACAGGCTCCTACGAGCAGTACTTC	CASSDGTGSYEQYF
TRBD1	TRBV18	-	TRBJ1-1	TGTGCCAGCTCACCACGGACAGGGGAGGCGACTGAAGCTTTCTTT	CASSPRTGEATEAFF
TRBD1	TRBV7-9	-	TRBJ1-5	TGTGCCAGCAGCTCGACAGGGGGCAATCAGCCCCAGCATTTT	CASSSTGGNQPQHF
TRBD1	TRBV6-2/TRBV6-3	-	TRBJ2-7	TGTGCCAGCAGTTACGGACAGGGGCGGGAGCAGTACTTC	CASSYGQGREQYF
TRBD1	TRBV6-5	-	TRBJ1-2	TGTGCCAGCAGTTACTTAGACAGGGATGGCTACACCTTC	CASSYLDRDGYTF
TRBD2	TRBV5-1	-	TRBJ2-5	TGCGCCAGCAGCTTGGTAGTACTAGCGGGAGAAGAGACCCAGTACTTC	CASSLVVLAGEETQYF
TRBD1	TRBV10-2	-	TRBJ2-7	TGCGCCAGCAGTGATCGGGACAGGGGGGCGAACGAGCAGTACTTC	CASSDRDRGANEQYF
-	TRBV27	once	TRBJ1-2	TGTGCCAGCAGGCGGACTGCGGGTGGCGGCTACACCTTC	CASRRTAGGGYTF
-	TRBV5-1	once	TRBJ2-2	TGCGCCAGCAGCTTGGGGACAGCCTACGGGCAGCTGTTTTTT	CASSLGTAYGQLFF
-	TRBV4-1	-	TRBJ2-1	TGCGCCAGCAGCCAAGATCGGGAGATCGTGGAGCAGTTCTTC	CASSQDREIVEQFF
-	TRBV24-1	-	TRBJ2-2	TGTGCCACCAGTGATTTTGCACAGACGAACACCGGGGAGCTGTTTTTT	CATSDFAQTNTGELFF
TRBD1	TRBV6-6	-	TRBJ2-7	TGTGCCAGCAAGGACAGGGCTCCCTACGAGCAGTACTTC	CASKDRAPYEQYF
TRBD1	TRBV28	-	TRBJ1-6	TGTGCCAGCAGGACTCCGGGACAGGGCGGGTCACCCCTCCACTTT	CASRTPGQGGSPLHF
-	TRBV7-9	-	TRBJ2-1	TGTGCCAGCAGCTTAGGACAGGCCCTATACAATGAGCAGTTCTTC	CASSLGQALYNEQFF
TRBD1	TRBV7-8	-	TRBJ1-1	TGTGCCAGCAGCTTAGTGGGGCCAGGGGGCAACACTGAAGCTTTCTTT	CASSLVGPGGNTEAFF
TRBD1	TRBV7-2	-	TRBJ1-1	TGTGCCAGCAGCTCTCCCGGGACAGGGGACACTGAAGCTTTCTTT	CASSSPGTGDTEAFF
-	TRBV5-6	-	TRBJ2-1	TGTGCCAGCACCCTGATGAGGGATGAGCAGTTCTTC	CASTLMRDEQFF
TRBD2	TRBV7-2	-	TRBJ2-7	TGTGCCAGCAGCTTAATGCTAGCGGGAGGTTCAGCCTACGAGCAGTACTTC	CASSLMLAGGSAYEQYF
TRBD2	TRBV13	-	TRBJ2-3	TGTGCCAGCAGCCCCGGACTAGCGGGAGAGTCAGATACGCAGTATTTT	CASSPGLAGESDTQYF
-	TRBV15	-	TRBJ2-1	TGTGCCACCAGCAGAGAGGCAGGGGGGTATGAGCAGTTCTTC	CATSREAGGYEQFF
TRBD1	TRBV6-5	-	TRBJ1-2	TGTGCCAGCAGTTACTTTAACAGGGGAGGTTATGGCTACACCTTC	CASSYFNRGGYGYTF
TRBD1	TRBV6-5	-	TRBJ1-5	TGTGCCAGCAGTAGGGACAGTTATCAGCCCCAGCATTTT	CASSRDSYQPQHF
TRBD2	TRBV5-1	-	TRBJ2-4	TGCGCCAGCAGCTCTTCGGGGACTAGCGGAAACATTCAGTACTTC	CASSSSGTSGNIQYF